A selection of T cell receptor beta chains follows, all from one sample in a study of ipilimumab plus nivolumab after autologous stem cell transplantation. TCRdb keeps only in-frame clones here, not all; method: immunoSEQ multiplex PCR. The data show tens of thousands of clones, 80% to 95% seen once. Sequencing was performed on PBMCs, taken in a trial of ipilimumab plus nivolumab as post-transplant consolidation. The receptors stem from a male donor with multiple myeloma. Both conserved end residues are part of each CDR3. Each record gives: CDR3 protein, CDR3 DNA, clone size, CDR3 length, V gene, J gene, D gene. A D gene is named only where the DNA matches it firmly. Rows may omit the clone size; those that give it use once, few, many or a size class.

CASSLLDRYYGYTF	TGTGCCAGCAGCTTACTGGATCGATACTATGGCTACACCTTC	-	14	TRBV7-2	TRBJ1-2	-
CASSGGLAGGSEQFF	TGTGCCAGCAGCGGGGGACTAGCGGGAGGGAGTGAGCAGTTCTTC	-	15	TRBV7-2	TRBJ2-1	TRBD2
CASSLYRSSGNTIYF	TGTGCCAGCAGCTTATACCGGAGCTCTGGAAACACCATATATTTT	-	15	TRBV5-6	TRBJ1-3	-
CASSLVQGANTEAFF	TGCGCCAGCAGCTTGGTCCAGGGGGCCAACACTGAAGCTTTCTTT	few	15	TRBV5-1	TRBJ1-1	TRBD1
CASSPINQPQHF	TGTGCCAGTAGCCCCATTAATCAGCCCCAGCATTTT	-	12	TRBV19	TRBJ1-5	-
CASSNGPNEKLFF	TGTGCCAGCAGCAATGGGCCTAATGAAAAACTGTTTTTT	-	13	TRBV21-1	TRBJ1-4	-
CASSGNTGNTIYF	TGTGCCAGCAGCGGCAACACTGGAAACACCATATATTTT	few	13	TRBV9	TRBJ1-3	-
CASSPGEYEQYF	TGTGCCAGCAGCCCTGGAGAATACGAGCAGTACTTC	-	12	TRBV7-6	TRBJ2-7	-
CASSLPGALNYEQYF	TGTGCCAGCAGCTTACCTGGGGCTTTAAACTACGAGCAGTACTTC	-	15	TRBV7-2	TRBJ2-7	-
CASSPPGQDEKLFF	TGTGCCAGCAGCCCGCCGGGACAGGATGAAAAACTGTTTTTT	-	14	TRBV5-4	TRBJ1-4	TRBD1
CASSLVSRPEQYF	TGTGCCAGCAGCTTAGTGAGCAGACCGGAGCAGTACTTC	-	13	TRBV7-2	TRBJ2-7	-
CASSPGQGRRNTIYF	TGTGCCAGCAGTCCGGGACAGGGCCGGCGGAACACCATATATTTT	-	15	TRBV2	TRBJ1-3	TRBD1
CASSWTGFVNTGELFF	TGTGCCAGCAGCTGGACAGGGTTCGTGAACACCGGGGAGCTGTTTTTT	-	16	TRBV7-3	TRBJ2-2	TRBD1
CSASVPTEAFF	TGCAGTGCTAGTGTCCCGACTGAAGCTTTCTTT	-	11	TRBV20-1	TRBJ1-1	-
CSARKSETQYF	TGCAGTGCTAGAAAGTCTGAGACCCAGTACTTC	-	11	TRBV20-1	TRBJ2-5	-
CASSQARTGLYNEQFF	TGCGCCAGCAGCCAAGCAAGGACAGGTTTGTACAATGAGCAGTTCTTC	-	16	TRBV4-1	TRBJ2-1	TRBD1
CASSELASNNEQFF	TGTGCCAGCAGTGAACTGGCTTCTAACAATGAGCAGTTCTTC	-	14	TRBV6-1	TRBJ2-1	-
CASSYSDYEQYF	TGTGCCAGCAGTTACTCTGATTACGAGCAGTACTTC	-	12	TRBV6-6	TRBJ2-7	-
CASSTRQGDYEQYF	TGTGCCAGCAGCACCCGACAGGGGGACTACGAGCAGTACTTC	-	14	TRBV5-4	TRBJ2-7	TRBD1
CASSQDITRGARPNEQFF	TGTGCCAGCAGCCAAGACATAACCAGGGGGGCACGACCCAATGAGCAGTTCTTC	-	18	TRBV4-2	TRBJ2-1	-
CASTHSRGAQYF	TGTGCCAGCACCCATAGCCGGGGTGCGCAGTATTTT	-	12	TRBV28	TRBJ2-3	-
CASSLLATTDTQYF	TGTGCCAGCAGCTTATTAGCCACGACAGATACGCAGTATTTT	-	14	TRBV7-8	TRBJ2-3	-
CASSLQGTGDEKLFF	TGTGCCAGCAGCTTGCAGGGGACAGGGGATGAAAAACTGTTTTTT	-	15	TRBV5-6	TRBJ1-4	TRBD1
CAWSLGAGGYTF	TGTGCCTGGAGTCTGGGCGCTGGGGGCTACACCTTC	-	12	TRBV30	TRBJ1-2	-
CASRLAAHEQYF	TGTGCCAGTAGACTAGCGGCCCACGAGCAGTACTTC	-	12	TRBV6-1	TRBJ2-7	TRBD2
CASSSSYDRASGNTIYF	TGTGCCAGCAGCTCCAGCTACGACAGGGCCAGTGGAAACACCATATATTTT	-	17	TRBV7-9	TRBJ1-3	TRBD1
CATSRGSADEKLFF	TGTGCCACCAGCAGGGGCAGTGCGGATGAAAAACTGTTTTTT	-	14	TRBV15	TRBJ1-4	-
CASSLRAGRNNSPLHF	TGTGCCAGCAGCTTAAGGGCGGGACGGAATAATTCACCCCTCCACTTT	once	16	TRBV7-2	TRBJ1-6	-
CASSPGASYEQYF	TGTGCCAGCAGCCCGGGGGCCTCCTACGAGCAGTACTTC	-	13	TRBV7-3	TRBJ2-7	-
CASRLQESEQYF	TGCGCCAGCAGATTACAGGAGAGCGAGCAGTACTTC	-	12	TRBV5-1	TRBJ2-7	-
CASSYQGDYGYTF	TGCGCCAGCAGCTACCAGGGCGACTATGGCTACACCTTC	-	13	TRBV5-1	TRBJ1-2	-
CASSLSWASGRTSHHYEQYF	TGTGCCAGCAGCCTCTCTTGGGCTAGCGGGAGGACCTCGCACCACTACGAGCAGTACTTC	-	20	TRBV28	TRBJ2-7	TRBD2
CASESGVLNQPQHF	TGTGCCAGCGAGAGTGGGGTTCTCAATCAGCCCCAGCATTTT	-	14	TRBV19	TRBJ1-5	-
CASSLPPVGGTYEQYF	TGTGCCAGCAGCTTACCTCCGGTGGGAGGTACCTACGAGCAGTACTTC	-	16	TRBV7-9	TRBJ2-7	-
CASSVAIEGTRYEQYF	TGTGCCAGCAGCGTAGCTATTGAAGGGACAAGGTACGAGCAGTACTTC	-	16	TRBV9	TRBJ2-7	-
CASSPYRGRDQPQHF	TGTGCCAGCAGCCCTTACAGGGGGCGAGATCAGCCCCAGCATTTT	once	15	TRBV7-8	TRBJ1-5	TRBD1
CASSDSPDTDTQYF	TGTGCCAGCAGTGACAGCCCCGACACAGATACGCAGTATTTT	-	14	TRBV2	TRBJ2-3	-
CASSQGSTNEKLFF	TGCGCCAGCAGCCAGGGGTCAACTAATGAAAAACTGTTTTTT	-	14	TRBV4-1	TRBJ1-4	-
CASSFGQSNQPQHF	TGTGCCAGCAGCTTCGGACAGAGCAATCAGCCCCAGCATTTT	-	14	TRBV7-2	TRBJ1-5	-
CASSADSTNEKLFF	TGCGCCAGCAGCGCCGACAGTACTAATGAAAAACTGTTTTTT	-	14	TRBV5-1	TRBJ1-4	-
CASSVAGDSPLHF	TGTGCCAGCAGCGTAGCTGGGGATTCACCCCTCCACTTT	-	13	TRBV9	TRBJ1-6	-
CASSPRGGWADTQYF	TGTGCCAGCAGCCCTAGGGGGGGGTGGGCAGATACGCAGTATTTT	-	15	TRBV7-8	TRBJ2-3	-
CASSPMIGQGRNIQYF	TGTGCCAGCAGCCCTATGATAGGACAGGGGCGAAACATTCAGTACTTC	few	16	TRBV7-6	TRBJ2-4	TRBD1
CASSKYRGRLDTQYF	TGTGCCAGCAGCAAATACAGGGGGCGATTAGATACGCAGTATTTT	once	15	TRBV7-2	TRBJ2-3	TRBD1
CASSLEVGEQYF	TGTGCCAGCAGCTTAGAAGTCGGAGAGCAGTACTTC	-	12	TRBV7-2	TRBJ2-7	-
CASSLEVLAGYEQYF	TGTGCCAGCAGCTTAGAAGTTCTAGCGGGATACGAGCAGTACTTC	-	15	TRBV7-6	TRBJ2-7	TRBD2
CASSLGAGNEKLFF	TGTGCCAGCAGCTTAGGAGCCGGGAATGAAAAACTGTTTTTT	few	14	TRBV7-9	TRBJ1-4	-
CATRDRGGTGELFF	TGTGCCACCCGGGACAGGGGCGGCACCGGGGAGCTGTTTTTT	-	14	TRBV7-2	TRBJ2-2	TRBD1
CASSETGGLYNEQFF	TGTGCCAGCAGTGAAACAGGGGGCCTCTACAATGAGCAGTTCTTC	-	15	TRBV2	TRBJ2-1	TRBD1
CASSIQLAGPYNEQFF	TGTGCCAGCAGTATCCAACTAGCGGGCCCCTACAATGAGCAGTTCTTC	-	16	TRBV28	TRBJ2-1	TRBD2
CASSYVRAGADTQYF	TGTGCCAGCAGTTACGTCAGGGCGGGTGCAGATACGCAGTATTTT	few	15	TRBV6-5	TRBJ2-3	-